The T cell receptor (beta chain) described here comes from a study of cytomegalovirus exposure and HLA in healthy donors. It was with 60 Vbeta and 13 Jbeta primers that the PCR ran. Sequencing was performed with immunoSEQ multiplex PCR; in TCRdb, only in-frame clones are kept and a portion is missing. The sample lists 200,000 or so clones; about 80% were seen once. Germline V gene lookup returns CDR1 GTSNPN and CDR2 SVGIG (reference sequence). V lost 0 bases, J lost 2 bases, and 12 bases stayed unmatched. The CDR3 consists of 18 residues. Study findings and constraints: It was reported that TCR beta sequences correctly inferred the HLA-A and HLA-B alleles for most subjects.

Note on this clone: The antigen remains undetermined.

Material: PBMCs. This TCR derives from a woman under 30 in good health and CMV-seropositive. The genes are TRBV30 and TRBJ1-5; 8 bases agree with TRBD1. The CDR3: CAWSVDRGALGGNQPQHF. In DNA, the CDR3 is TGTGCCTGGAGTGTAGACAGGGGTGCCCTTGGTGGCAATCAGCCCCAGCATTTT.